The following is a T cell receptor (beta chain) sequence with its context. Its antigen is still unknown. The sample belongs to a study of cytomegalovirus exposure and HLA in healthy donors. Points from the study as a whole: An ancestry cluster, one associated with Asian ancestry, reportedly showed fewer N-insertions than the approximately 670-donor mean in a later analysis. 150 to 200 TCR beta chains were listed as cytomegalovirus-associated. TCR beta V segments were, for the most part, productive about 87% or about 30% of the time in an earlier analysis.

Germline V CDR1 and CDR2: MNHNY, SVGAGI (reference sequence). The V gene lost 6 bases and the J gene lost 6 bases, with 13 bases spanning the gap. CDR3 length: 13 amino acids. Vbeta (60) and Jbeta (13) primers were used in the PCR. Assay used: immunoSEQ multiplex PCR; TCRdb lists only in-frame clones, some missing. Of about 210,000 clones in the sample, 82% were seen once. The chain employs TRBV6-6 and TRBJ2-3; D possibly corresponds to TRBD1 (6 bases). This receptor was taken from a man aged 40-49 years in good health and CMV-seropositive. The specimen sequenced was PBMCs. CDR3 in DNA: TGTGCCAGCAGCAACCACAGGGAGGATACGCAGTATTTT. Protein sequence: CASSNHREDTQYF.